Listed below are T cell receptor beta chains from one sample, sequenced in a study of T-cell reconstitution after alpha-beta-depleted transplantation in children. TCRdb re-derived calls from the PCR reads in MiXCR, one entry per CDR3 protein. The table lists 700,000 to 950,000 distinct CDR3 sequences, 15% to 20% of them singletons. This sample comprised PBMCs, mostly from graft donor cells, obtained 360 days after TCRalphabeta/CD19-depleted stem cell transplant. These TCRs come from a male patient aged 10-17 years who had a stem cell transplant for acute lymphoblastic leukemia, so the T cells may come from the graft donor. Both conserved end residues are part of each CDR3. The order of the fields is D gene, V gene, clone size, J gene, CDR3 DNA, CDR3 protein. The D gene is left open where the match is weak. Rows give clone size only sometimes, using once, few, many, or a class for an expanded clone.

>TRBD2|TRBV4-2|few|TRBJ2-4
TGTGCCAGCAGCCAAGAGAAGGTAGCGGGGACCAAAAACATTCAGTACTTC
CASSQEKVAGTKNIQYF
>.|TRBV5-1|.|TRBJ2-4
TGCGCCAGCAGCTGGGGCCCATCGCGAGGAAACATTCAGTACTTC
CASSWGPSRGNIQYF
>.|TRBV7-9|.|TRBJ2-2
TGTGCCAGCAATGATGGGGAGCTGTTTTTT
CASNDGELFF
>.|TRBV28|few|TRBJ1-4
TGTGCCAGCAGTTCCCCCTCAGGGTTAAATGGCGAAAAACTGTTTTTT
CASSSPSGLNGEKLFF
>TRBD1|TRBV18|.|TRBJ2-6
TGTGCCAGCTCGCGCTGGGACAGGGCTGCCTCTGGGGCCAACGTCCTGACTTTC
CASSRWDRAASGANVLTF
>.|TRBV5-1|few|TRBJ2-1
TGCGCCAGCAGCTTGGTGTTGACCAGGGACGTGGGTAATGAGCAGTTCTTC
CASSLVLTRDVGNEQFF
>.|TRBV6-1|few|TRBJ2-7
TGTGCAAGTGCTAGGGGGGATACCTACGAGCAGTACTTC
CASARGDTYEQYF
>TRBD2|TRBV12-3/TRBV12-4|.|TRBJ2-3
TGTGCCAGTGGCGGGAGTGGAGGTCGGGGTTCTACAGATACGCAGTATTTT
CASGGSGGRGSTDTQYF
>TRBD1|TRBV5-1|few|TRBJ1-4
TGCGCCAGCAGCAGCCTACAGGGGCCAATCGAAAAACTGTTTTTT
CASSSLQGPIEKLFF
>.|TRBV30|.|TRBJ2-1
TGTGCCTGGAATACTAGATATACCGGAGATGAGCAGTTCTTC
CAWNTRYTGDEQFF
>.|TRBV29-1|few|TRBJ2-7
TGCAGCGTTGAAGCGGACCCAGAGGGACCCTACGAGCAGTACTTC
CSVEADPEGPYEQYF
>.|TRBV7-8|.|TRBJ2-7
TGTGCCAGCAGCTTAGGGGGGGACATACCCGAGCAGTACTTC
CASSLGGDIPEQYF
>.|TRBV21-1|.|TRBJ2-7
TGTGCCAGCACTCCCCTGGGTCATCCCTACGAGCAGTACTTC
CASTPLGHPYEQYF
>.|TRBV30|few|TRBJ1-5
TGTGCCTGGAGTGTACCCCCGGGGCCCCAGCATTTT
CAWSVPPGPQHF
>TRBD1|TRBV7-9|many|TRBJ2-7
TGTGCCAGCAGCTTGGACAGGGGTGTGAACGAGCAGTACTTC
CASSLDRGVNEQYF
>TRBD2|TRBV5-1|many|TRBJ2-3
TGCGCCAGCAGCTTGGGGACTAGCGGGAGGGCCCCAGCAGATACGCAGTATTTT
CASSLGTSGRAPADTQYF
>.|TRBV1|.|TRBJ2-4
TGCACCAGCAGCCGCAGCACGGGGGGACAAGCGGACCAGGGAGAAAACATTCAGTACTTC
CTSSRSTGGQADQGENIQYF
>.|TRBV29-1|.|TRBJ1-2
TGCAGCGTTGGGCGACAGAACTATGGCTACACCTTC
CSVGRQNYGYTF
>.|TRBV20-1|few|TRBJ2-3
TGCAGTGAAAAGTCTAGCGGCACAGATACGCAGTATTTT
CSEKSSGTDTQYF
>TRBD1|TRBV29-1|many|TRBJ2-7
TGCAGCGTTAAGTTGGGACAGGGGATCTACGAGCAGTACTTC
CSVKLGQGIYEQYF
>TRBD2|TRBV5-1|.|TRBJ2-7
TGCGCCAGCAGACTAGCGGAGCCGGAGCAGTACTTC
CASRLAEPEQYF
>TRBD2|TRBV11-2|.|TRBJ2-7
TGTGCCAGCAGCTTAGAGTGGACTAGCTTCGACGAGCAGTACTTC
CASSLEWTSFDEQYF
>TRBD1|TRBV20-1|few|TRBJ1-2
TGCAGTGCTACCGTGAAGGGGGCTAATTATGGCTACACCTTC
CSATVKGANYGYTF
>.|TRBV20-1|.|TRBJ1-5
TGCAGTGCTAGCCGATGGGGAGCACCAGAGATTAGCAATCAGCCCCAGCATTTT
CSASRWGAPEISNQPQHF
>TRBD2|TRBV20-1|few|TRBJ2-1
TGCAGTGCTAGTAAGACTAGCGGGAGACCCTACAATGAGCAGTTCTTC
CSASKTSGRPYNEQFF
>TRBD1|TRBV29-1|few|TRBJ1-1
TGCAGCGTTGTGGGGACAGTGAACACTGAAGCTTTCTTT
CSVVGTVNTEAFF
>.|TRBV5-6|many|TRBJ2-3
TGTGCCAGCAGCTCCACCCGGGACTCCACAGATACGCAGTATTTT
CASSSTRDSTDTQYF
>.|TRBV5-1|.|TRBJ2-1
TGCGCCAGCAGCTTTGGCCGGGACAACTACAATGAGCAGTTCTTC
CASSFGRDNYNEQFF
>TRBD2|TRBV20-1|.|TRBJ2-2
TGCAGTGCCCCGACTAGCGGGAGTACCGGGGAGCTGTTTTTT
CSAPTSGSTGELFF
>TRBD2|TRBV29-1|few|TRBJ2-1
TGCAGCGTTGAGTCTAGCGGGAGTGGCAATGAGCAGTTCTTC
CSVESSGSGNEQFF
>.|TRBV5-4|once|TRBJ1-1
TGTGCCAGCAGCTTGGCCGGGACACCGAACACTGAAGCTTTCTTT
CASSLAGTPNTEAFF
>.|TRBV29-1|many|TRBJ2-7
TGCAGCGTCCTATCGGGGGAGTACGAGCAGTACTTC
CSVLSGEYEQYF
>TRBD2|TRBV7-9|many|TRBJ2-1
TGTGCCAGCAGGCCTAGCGGGGCTACCTACAATGAGCAGTTCTTC
CASRPSGATYNEQFF
>TRBD2|TRBV5-1|.|TRBJ2-7
TGCGCCAGCAGCTTGGAACGGACTAGCGGGAGCCCCTACGAGCAGTACTTC
CASSLERTSGSPYEQYF
>.|TRBV13|.|TRBJ2-3
TGTGCCAGCAGCTTAGGTCCCTCTCTAGCGATCACAGATACGCAGTATTTT
CASSLGPSLAITDTQYF
>TRBD2|TRBV7-2|.|TRBJ2-1
TGTGCCAGCAGCTTAGGGGGCGGAGCGGGAGGGTACAATGAGCAGTTCTTC
CASSLGGGAGGYNEQFF
>TRBD1|TRBV5-4|.|TRBJ2-3
TGTGCCAGCAGCTTGGGGACAGGGATCGCGGATACGCAGTATTTT
CASSLGTGIADTQYF
>.|TRBV5-1|many|TRBJ2-1
TGCGCCAGCAGCTTGGGGGAGAGTCAGCAGTTCTTC
CASSLGESQQFF
>.|TRBV24-1|many|TRBJ2-2
TGTGCCACCAGTGATTTGGGAACCGGGGAGCTGTTTTTT
CATSDLGTGELFF
>TRBD2|TRBV4-2|many|TRBJ2-2
TGTGCCAGCAAACTAGCGGGAGGAACCGGGGAGCTGTTTTTT
CASKLAGGTGELFF
>.|TRBV12-3/TRBV12-4|few|TRBJ2-2
TGTGCCAGCAGCCGCTCCCACAGGCGCTACGGCACCGGGGAGCTGTTTTTT
CASSRSHRRYGTGELFF
>.|TRBV3-1|.|TRBJ1-2
TGTGCCAGCAGCCAAGATATCAGGAGCCTCTATGGCTACACCTTC
CASSQDIRSLYGYTF
>.|TRBV18|.|TRBJ2-7
TGTGCCAGCTCACCTTGGGAGGGGACAAACGAGCAGTACTTC
CASSPWEGTNEQYF
>.|TRBV5-1|.|TRBJ1-4
TGCGCCAGCAGCTTGGAATCGGAACAGGTAGAGGAAAAACTGTTTTTT
CASSLESEQVEEKLFF
>TRBD1|TRBV20-1|.|TRBJ2-6
TGCAGTGCTGCTGACAGGGCTGGGGCCAACGTCCTGACTTTC
CSAADRAGANVLTF
>.|TRBV29-1|.|TRBJ2-1
TGCAGCGCTCAAAGGGGGGGCTCCTACAATGAGCAGTTCTTC
CSAQRGGSYNEQFF
>.|TRBV28|few|TRBJ1-2
TGTGCCAGCACCCCGGGGTGGGCCACGGGCTACACCTTC
CASTPGWATGYTF
>TRBD1|TRBV24-1|.|TRBJ2-2
TGTGCCACCAGTGATTTGGACAGGGCGAACACCGGGGAGCTGTTTTTT
CATSDLDRANTGELFF
>.|TRBV7-9|few|TRBJ2-2
TGTGCCAGCAGCTTGGGATTGGGGGCGGTCACCGGGGAGCTGTTTTTT
CASSLGLGAVTGELFF
>TRBD2|TRBV5-1|few|TRBJ2-1
TGCGCCAGCAGCTTGGTAGGACTAGCGGGATCCTACAATGAGCAGTTCTTC
CASSLVGLAGSYNEQFF
>TRBD2|TRBV27|.|TRBJ2-3
TGTGCCAGCAGCGGGACTAGCGGTTGGGATACGCAGTATTTT
CASSGTSGWDTQYF
>TRBD1|TRBV3-1|few|TRBJ2-3
TGTGCCAGCAGCCCAGGACAGGGGCCCCCAGATACGCAGTATTTT
CASSPGQGPPDTQYF
>.|TRBV4-1|few|TRBJ2-2
TGCGCCAGCAGCTTCCTCGGGGCTAGCACCGGGGAGCTGTTTTTT
CASSFLGASTGELFF
>TRBD2|TRBV7-6|.|TRBJ2-6
TGTGCCAGCAGCTTAGGTACGGCGGGAGGACTTGCTGGGGCCAACGTCCTGACTTTC
CASSLGTAGGLAGANVLTF
>TRBD2|TRBV4-1|few|TRBJ2-1
TGCGCCAGCAGCCGAACTAGCGGGAGATTTTCCTACAATGAGCAGTTCTTC
CASSRTSGRFSYNEQFF
>.|TRBV29-1|few|TRBJ2-1
TGCAGCGTTGGGCAGGGTGGGGACAATGAGCAGTTCTTC
CSVGQGGDNEQFF
>.|TRBV7-9|.|TRBJ1-4
TGTGCCAGCAGCCCTGACAGAGGAGCGAAAACTAATGAAAAACTGTTTTTT
CASSPDRGAKTNEKLFF
>.|TRBV6-5|few|TRBJ2-3
TGTGCCAGCAGTTATCGACTAGGTGAGAGGTATACGCAGTATTTT
CASSYRLGERYTQYF
>TRBD2|TRBV5-1|.|TRBJ2-7
TGCGCCAGCAGGCGCGGGAGTAACTACGAGCAGTACTTC
CASRRGSNYEQYF